This paragraph covers one T cell receptor (beta chain) sequence. Its antigen is unknown. This specimen comes from a study of identifying expanded T cells in peripheral blood. Findings and caveats of the study: Technical replicates showed about 1.2 changed clones; roughly two weeks about 16.4; four weeks 19. Across healthy donors, higher total template counts meant significantly greater approximately two-week count variance.

The repertoire was sequenced with immunoSEQ multiplex PCR; TCRdb's copy has only in-frame clones and lacks some. The sample yields around 130,000 clones, approximately 86% seen once. J was trimmed by 2 bases and V by 5 bases; bases with no gene match: 5. The CDR3 sequence is 15 residues long. Germline V gene lookup returns CDR1 SGHAT and CDR2 FQNNGV. The specimen was blood. The rearrangement links TRBV11-2 to TRBJ2-1, with TRBD1 identical over 8 bases. This receptor was obtained from a person between 18 and 75 years old in good health. CDR3 residues: CASSHGQGPYNEQFF. CDR3 nucleotides: TGTGCCAGCAGCCATGGACAGGGCCCCTACAATGAGCAGTTCTTC.